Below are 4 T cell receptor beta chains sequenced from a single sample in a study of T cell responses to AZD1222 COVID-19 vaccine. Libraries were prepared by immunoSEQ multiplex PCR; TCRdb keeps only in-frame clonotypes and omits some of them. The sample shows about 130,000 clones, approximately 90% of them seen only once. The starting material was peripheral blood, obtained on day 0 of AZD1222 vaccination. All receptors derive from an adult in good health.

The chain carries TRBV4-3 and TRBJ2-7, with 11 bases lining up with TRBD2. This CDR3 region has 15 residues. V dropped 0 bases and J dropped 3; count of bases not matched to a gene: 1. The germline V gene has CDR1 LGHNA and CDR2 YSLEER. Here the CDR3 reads CASSQDTSGGYEQYF. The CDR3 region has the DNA TGCGCCAGCAGCCAAGACACTAGCGGGGGCTACGAGCAGTACTTC.

The CDR3 region is CASSPGFPGEQYF. For the CDR3, the DNA is TGCGCCAGCAGCCCAGGGTTCCCGGGGGAGCAGTACTTC. The J gene is TRBJ2-7, the V gene TRBV4-1, with D possibly called TRBD1 or TRBD2 (5 bases each). The CDR3 is made up of 13 amino acids. CDR1 is MGHRA, CDR2 YSYEKL, per germline. Trimming took 4 bases from V and 7 from J, leaving 14 bases between them.

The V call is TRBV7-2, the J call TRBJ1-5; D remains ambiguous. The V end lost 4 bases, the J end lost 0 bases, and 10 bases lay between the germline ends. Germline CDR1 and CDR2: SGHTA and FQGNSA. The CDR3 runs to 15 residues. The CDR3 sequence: CASSSQYNSNQPQHF. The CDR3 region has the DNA TGTGCCAGCAGCTCCCAGTATAATAGCAATCAGCCCCAGCATTTT.

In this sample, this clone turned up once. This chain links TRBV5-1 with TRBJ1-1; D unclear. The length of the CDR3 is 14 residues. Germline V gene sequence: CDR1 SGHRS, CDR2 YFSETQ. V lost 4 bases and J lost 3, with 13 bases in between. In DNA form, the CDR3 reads TGCGCCAGCAGCGAAGGAGGGAGCCACACTGAAGCTTTCTTT. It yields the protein CASSEGGSHTEAFF.